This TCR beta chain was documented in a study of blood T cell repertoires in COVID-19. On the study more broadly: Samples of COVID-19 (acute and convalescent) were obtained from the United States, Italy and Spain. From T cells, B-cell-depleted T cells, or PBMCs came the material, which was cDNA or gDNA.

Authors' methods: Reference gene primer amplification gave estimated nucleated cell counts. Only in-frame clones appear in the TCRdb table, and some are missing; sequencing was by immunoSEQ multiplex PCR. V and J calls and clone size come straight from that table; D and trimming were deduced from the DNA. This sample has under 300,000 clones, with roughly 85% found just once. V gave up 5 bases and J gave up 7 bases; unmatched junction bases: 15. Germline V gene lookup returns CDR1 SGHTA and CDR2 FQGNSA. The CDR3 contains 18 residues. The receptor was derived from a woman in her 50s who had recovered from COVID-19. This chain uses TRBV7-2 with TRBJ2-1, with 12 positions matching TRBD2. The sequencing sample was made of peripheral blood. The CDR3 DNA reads TGTGCCAGCAGCACCCGACTAGCGGGGGTGGTCGTGGGGAATGAGCAGTTCTTC. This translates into CASSTRLAGVVVGNEQFF.